These T cell receptor beta chains were read from a single sample in a study of blood T cell repertoires in COVID-19. Profiling relied on immunoSEQ multiplex PCR, and the TCRdb table lists in-frame clones only, not all of them. The sample lists 120,000 to 150,000 clones, around 76% occurring once. The specimen was peripheral blood. The receptors stem from a man older than 75 with acute or convalescent COVID-19. Each CDR3 is given with its conserved first and last residue. A D gene is named only where the DNA matches it firmly. Rows give clone size only sometimes, using once, few, many, or a class for an expanded clone.

V gene: TRBV18
J gene: TRBJ2-5
D gene: .
clone size: .
CDR3 DNA: TGTGCCAGCTCACCGCCAGACAGAATCCTAGAGACCCAGTACTTC
CDR3 protein: CASSPPDRILETQYF

V gene: TRBV5-1
J gene: TRBJ2-7
D gene: TRBD1
clone size: .
CDR3 DNA: TGCGCCAGCAGCCCTGGACAGGGGGCTAACGAGCAGTACTTC
CDR3 protein: CASSPGQGANEQYF

V gene: TRBV4-1
J gene: TRBJ1-2
D gene: TRBD1
clone size: .
CDR3 DNA: TGCGCCAGCAGCCTGGACAGGGGAGCCGGCTACACCTTC
CDR3 protein: CASSLDRGAGYTF

V gene: TRBV19
J gene: TRBJ1-1
D gene: .
clone size: .
CDR3 DNA: TGTGCCAGTATCGAGGGGGTAGGAGCTTTCTTT
CDR3 protein: CASIEGVGAFF

V gene: TRBV6-5
J gene: TRBJ1-5
D gene: TRBD1
clone size: .
CDR3 DNA: TGTGCCAGCAGACCAGGGGGTAGGGATCAGCCCCAGCATTTT
CDR3 protein: CASRPGGRDQPQHF

V gene: TRBV19
J gene: TRBJ2-5
D gene: TRBD2
clone size: .
CDR3 DNA: TGTGCCAGTTCGCGGGGGAACCAAGAGACCCAGTACTTC
CDR3 protein: CASSRGNQETQYF

V gene: TRBV7-2
J gene: TRBJ1-1
D gene: TRBD1
clone size: few
CDR3 DNA: TGTGCCAGCAGCTTAGTACAGGGGACGGGAAAAGCTTTCTTT
CDR3 protein: CASSLVQGTGKAFF

V gene: TRBV5-1
J gene: TRBJ1-2
D gene: TRBD1
clone size: .
CDR3 DNA: TGCGCCAGCAGCGAGGGACAGGTTAACTATGGCTACACCTTC
CDR3 protein: CASSEGQVNYGYTF

V gene: TRBV29-1
J gene: TRBJ1-1
D gene: .
clone size: .
CDR3 DNA: TGCAGCGTCGACACAGGGTACACTGAAGCTTTCTTT
CDR3 protein: CSVDTGYTEAFF

V gene: TRBV6-2/TRBV6-3
J gene: TRBJ2-3
D gene: .
clone size: .
CDR3 DNA: TGTGCCAGCAGTTACTTCCTAGGATCGGGGGATACGCAGTATTTT
CDR3 protein: CASSYFLGSGDTQYF

V gene: TRBV6-5
J gene: TRBJ2-7
D gene: TRBD2
clone size: .
CDR3 DNA: TGTGCCAGCACGCGACTAGCGGTTGATGGGTACGAGCAGTACTTC
CDR3 protein: CASTRLAVDGYEQYF

V gene: TRBV4-3
J gene: TRBJ2-3
D gene: TRBD1
clone size: once
CDR3 DNA: TGCGCCAGCAGCCAAGTAGACAGGGGAATAGATACGCAGTATTTT
CDR3 protein: CASSQVDRGIDTQYF

V gene: TRBV5-1
J gene: TRBJ2-2
D gene: TRBD1
clone size: .
CDR3 DNA: TGCGCCAGCAGCTCCGGGACAGGGTGGACCGGGGAGCTGTTTTTT
CDR3 protein: CASSSGTGWTGELFF

V gene: TRBV3-1/TRBV3-2
J gene: TRBJ2-2
D gene: .
clone size: .
CDR3 DNA: TGTGCCAGCAGCCCGGTAGCTGGTGGCACCGGGGAGCTGTTTTTT
CDR3 protein: CASSPVAGGTGELFF

V gene: TRBV4-3
J gene: TRBJ1-4
D gene: .
clone size: few
CDR3 DNA: TGCGCCAGCAGCCAAGAGAGGCAGTATGATGAAAAACTGTTTTTT
CDR3 protein: CASSQERQYDEKLFF

V gene: TRBV24-1
J gene: TRBJ1-2
D gene: .
clone size: .
CDR3 DNA: TGTGCCACCAGTGATTTGAACACTGGCTACACCTTC
CDR3 protein: CATSDLNTGYTF

V gene: TRBV27
J gene: TRBJ1-2
D gene: TRBD1
clone size: .
CDR3 DNA: TGTGCCAGCAGTTTATTGGGTGGACAGGGGATCGCTAACTATGGCTACACCTTC
CDR3 protein: CASSLLGGQGIANYGYTF

V gene: TRBV9
J gene: TRBJ2-2
D gene: .
clone size: .
CDR3 DNA: TGTGCCAGCAGCGTTATAGCGGAGAACACCGGGGAGCTGTTTTTT
CDR3 protein: CASSVIAENTGELFF